The clone carrying this TCR beta chain was detected a few times. The record originates from a study of blood T cell repertoires in COVID-19. Original data processing: Using reference gene primer amplification, nucleated cell counts were estimated. The protocol was immunoSEQ multiplex PCR, while the TCRdb copy is restricted to in-frame clones and leaves out a portion. That table furnishes V, J and clone size, whereas the DNA furnished D and trimming. The table lists 650,000 to 800,000 clones, 90% of them singletons. The length of the CDR3 is 15 residues. V trimming: 4 bases; J trimming: 4 bases; junction bases outside the gene matches: 5. Per the germline V gene, CDR1 is MRHNA and CDR2 is SNTAGT.

The genes are TRBV6-4 and TRBJ2-3; 10 bases fit TRBD1. Specimen: peripheral blood. This TCR was recovered from a woman aged 18-29 years with acute or convalescent COVID-19. In DNA form, the CDR3 reads TGTGCCAGCAGTGCCGGGACAGGGGTTCCAGATACGCAGTATTTT. Amino acids: CASSAGTGVPDTQYF.